This passage covers 7 T cell receptor beta chains from one sample sequenced in a study of radiation and T cells in renal cell carcinoma (dated by TCRdb to the early 2020s). Library generation was performed with the immunoSEQ multiplex PCR assay. In its TCRdb copy, this immuneACCESS table keeps in-frame sequences only and misses some clones. Where compared with another copy, unresolved V genes explain less than half of these, and the others have no known cause. In this sample the table shows 100,000 to 150,000 clones, 88% of which occur a single time. 5.5% to 6.5% of the sample rests with the top ten. The time point label corresponds to: blood 2 weeks post-SBRT. The treatment or condition label for this specimen denotes: 15 Gy SBRT to primary tumor, nephrectomy 4 weeks later. This material consisted of blood, taken from a patient whose treatment included radiotherapy and nephrectomy. Receptors originate from a woman aged 70-85 years with renal cell carcinoma.

The V and J genes are TRBV7-9 and TRBJ2-7; perhaps TRBD2 as D (6 bases). V was trimmed by 5 bases and J by 3 bases, leaving 17 bases between them. This CDR3 is 15 amino acids long. The V gene's germline CDR1 is SEHNR and CDR2 FQNEAQ (reference sequence). This CDR3 reads CASSDGTVENYEQYF. As DNA, the CDR3 is TGTGCCAGCAGCGACGGGACTGTCGAAAACTACGAGCAGTACTTC.

This clone was picked up one time. The chain has TRBV28 and TRBJ2-7, with 7 bases identical to TRBD1. CDR3 length: 14 amino acids. Germline V gene lookup returns CDR1 MDHEN and CDR2 SYDVKM. V was clipped by 6 bases and J by 3 bases; unmatched bases: 8. The CDR3, as DNA: TGTGCCAGCAGGACGCCGGGACAGAACTACGAGCAGTACTTC. It encodes CASRTPGQNYEQYF.

The gene calls are TRBV7-2 and TRBJ1-1, with TRBD1 identical over 11 bases. The CDR3 has 15 amino acids. Germline assignment: CDR1 SGHTA and CDR2 FQGNSA. J gave up 4 bases and V 5 bases, and 6 bases lay outside the gene matches. The CDR3 is CASSPGTGGSTEAFF. DNA of the CDR3: TGTGCCAGCAGCCCAGGGACAGGGGGGAGCACTGAAGCTTTCTTT.

V usage is TRBV7-9 and J usage is TRBJ1-5; no definite D call. V lost 5 bases and J lost 2, with 7 bases in between. The germline V gene has CDR1 SEHNR and CDR2 FQNEAQ (reference sequence). The CDR3 is 13 amino acids. The DNA of the CDR3 is TGTGCCAGCAGCAAAACGGGCAATCAGCCCCAGCATTTT. Protein: CASSKTGNQPQHF.

The sample holds a few counts of this clone. This chain joins TRBV9 and TRBJ1-1; D not resolved. The CDR3 contains 13 residues. Trimming shortened V by 4 bases and J by 2 bases, and 9 bases separated the two germline ends. Germline-derived CDR1 and CDR2 are SGDLS and YYNGEE. The CDR3 nucleotides read TGTGCCAGCAGCCCATCAATAAACACTGAAGCTTTCTTT. Protein: CASSPSINTEAFF.

This chain joins TRBV5-4 and TRBJ2-7; 8 nucleotides agree with TRBD2. Trimming at V came to 4 bases and at J to 0 bases, leaving 3 bases not matched to a gene. The CDR3 extends over 14 amino acids. Germline assignment: CDR1 SGHNT and CDR2 YYREEE (reference sequence). This CDR3 is CASSQRGNSYEQYF. CDR3 DNA sequence: TGTGCCAGCAGCCAGCGGGGGAACTCCTACGAGCAGTACTTC. The variable domain in full, completed from reference TRBV5-4 and TRBJ2-7, reads ETGVTQSPTHLIKTRGQQVTLRCSSQSGHNTVSWYQQALGQGPQFIFQYYREEENGRGNFPPRFSGLQFPNYSSELNVNALELDDSALYLCASSQRGNSYEQYFGPGTRLTVT.

The J gene is TRBJ1-6, the V gene TRBV6-1; a weak D match, TRBD1 (6 bases). Per the germline V gene, CDR1 is MNHNS and CDR2 is SASEGT. This CDR3 region has 14 residues. Trimming shortened V by 7 bases and J by 7 bases, and 14 bases separated the two germline ends. CDR3 sequence: CASNLQGVNSPLHF. DNA of the CDR3: TGTGCCAGCAACCTACAGGGAGTCAATTCACCCCTCCACTTT.